This T cell receptor (beta chain) was obtained from a study of T cell repertoires in cytomegalovirus infection. Study background: Signatures in public TCR beta sequences pointed to both CMV infection and matching HLA type.

The germline gives CDR1 SGHTA, CDR2 FQGTGA. CDR3 length equals 14 residues. V lost 4 bases and J lost 3, with 11 bases in between. From the reads, TCRdb called clonotypes with MiXCR, one entry per CDR3 protein. The sample contains some 480,000 distinct CDR3 sequences, 25% to 35% of which appear only once. This clonotype was seen more than once but under ten times. Its antigen is undetermined. The V gene is TRBV7-3, the J gene TRBJ2-3; D gene unclear. The sequence derives from a human donor in good health (CMV status not recorded). Some clones in this sample may be carry-over from other donors' samples. The material was cultured PBMCs, obtained from culture after CMV antigen stimulation. The CDR3 DNA reads as TGTGCCAGCAGCTCCGGGCAGGCTACAGATACGCAGTATTTT. Translation: CASSSGQATDTQYF.